This T cell receptor (beta chain) derives from a study of T cell responses to AZD1222 COVID-19 vaccine. From germline, CDR1 is LNHDA and CDR2 SQIVND (reference sequence). V dropped 5 bases and J dropped 0 bases, with 8 bases sitting between them. The CDR3 has 13 residues. Study conclusions and caveats: Nearly half of spike-specific TCRs reportedly go after variant regions that carry no mutations. Spike was spanned by vaccine-associated CD4 TCRs, with dominance at 160-218 and 743-854.

Produced via immunoSEQ multiplex PCR; TCRdb's table is partial and in-frame only. The table includes 140,000 to 150,000 clones, 82% detected once. As concerns this clone: The target antigen is unknown.

This chain links TRBV19 with TRBJ2-7; D may be TRBD1 (5 bases). Sample: peripheral blood, taken on day 0 of MenACWY control vaccination. The receptor was isolated from an adult in good health. CDR3 sequence reads: CASSGQISYEQYF. The CDR3, as DNA: TGTGCCAGTAGTGGACAAATCTCCTACGAGCAGTACTTC.